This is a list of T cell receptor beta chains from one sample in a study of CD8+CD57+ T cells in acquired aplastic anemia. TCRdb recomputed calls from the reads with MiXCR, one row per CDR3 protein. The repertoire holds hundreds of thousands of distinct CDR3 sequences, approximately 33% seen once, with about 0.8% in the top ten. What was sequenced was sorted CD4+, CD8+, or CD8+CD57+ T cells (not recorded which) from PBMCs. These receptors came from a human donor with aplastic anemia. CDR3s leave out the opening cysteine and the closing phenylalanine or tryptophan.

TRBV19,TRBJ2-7,ASSPLNAGEQY
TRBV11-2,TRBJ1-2,ASSGHRGRNYGYT
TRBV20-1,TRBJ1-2,SAPAPLLGYGYT
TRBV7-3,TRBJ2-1,ASSSSGPRSYNEQF
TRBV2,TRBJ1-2,ASSEKRVQASNYGYT
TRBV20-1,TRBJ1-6,SASGRINSPLH
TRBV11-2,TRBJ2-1,ASSRTSGSLNEQF
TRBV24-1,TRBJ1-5,ATRAGDNQPQH
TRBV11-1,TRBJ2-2,ASSSGTSGGSNTGELF
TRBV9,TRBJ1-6,ASSVSGTPLH